One and the same sample provided the 7 T cell receptor beta chains below, sequenced in a study of lymphopenia after photon versus proton radiotherapy. Method: immunoSEQ multiplex PCR; TCRdb's copy keeps in-frame clones and lacks some. The data show 50,000 to 70,000 clones, roughly nine tenths seen once. Sequenced material: peripheral blood, taken from a patient treated with proton-based radiotherapy. The receptors derive from a man older than 75 with esophageal cancer.

The chain is built from TRBV7-8 and TRBJ1-5; D might be TRBD1 (5 bases). The germline CDR1 and CDR2 sequences are SGHVS and FQNEAQ. The V gene lost 5 bases and the J gene lost 5 bases, with 25 bases spanning the gap. CDR3 size: 18 residues. The CDR3 loop reads CASSPQVGRAPRYQPQHF. DNA of the CDR3: TGTGCCAGCAGCCCCCAAGTCGGCAGGGCCCCAAGATATCAGCCCCAGCATTTT.

The rearrangement uses TRBV7-9 and TRBJ2-7; 8 nucleotides line up with TRBD1. Germline-derived CDR1 and CDR2 are SEHNR and FQNEAQ (reference sequence). V was clipped by 5 bases and J by 6 bases; unmatched bases: 12. CDR3 size: 15 residues. The CDR3 protein is CASSAPGQGIVEQYF. For the CDR3, the DNA is TGTGCCAGCAGCGCTCCAGGACAGGGAATCGTCGAGCAGTACTTC.

The chain is built from TRBV9 and TRBJ2-7, with 11 bases aligning to TRBD1. The J segment lost 6 bases and the V segment lost 0 bases, leaving 2 bases of the junction unmatched. The CDR3 has 14 amino acids. In germline, CDR1 is SGDLS, CDR2 YYNGEE. The CDR3 DNA follows: TGTGCCAGCAGCGTAGGGACAGGGGGCCTCGAGCAGTACTTC. It yields the protein CASSVGTGGLEQYF. The full variable domain, its missing parts supplied by reference TRBV9 and TRBJ2-7, is DSGVTQTPKHLITATGQRVTLRCSPRSGDLSVYWYQQSLDQGLQFLIQYYNGEERAKGNILERFSAQQFPDLHSELNLSSLELGDSALYFCASSVGTGGLEQYFGPGTRLTVT.

This clone is a singleton in its sample. The chain couples TRBV28 to TRBJ2-3; 7 bases align to TRBD1. Losses at the gene ends were 7 bases for V and 8 bases for J; bases not matched to a gene: 6. CDR3 length: 12 amino acids. In germline, CDR1 is MDHEN, CDR2 SYDVKM. The CDR3 region is CASKTGQVTQYF. The CDR3 DNA reads as TGTGCCAGCAAGACAGGGCAGGTTACGCAGTATTTT.

The chain combines TRBV29-1 with TRBJ1-4; the D gene is possibly TRBD1 (6 bases). The CDR3 is made up of 12 amino acids. Germline V gene data show CDR1 as SQVTM and CDR2 as ANQGSEA. Trimming removed 5 bases at V and 7 bases at J, with 11 bases between. The CDR3 sequence: CSVSQGGEKLFF. The CDR3 nucleotides read TGCAGCGTTTCACAGGGTGGTGAAAAACTGTTTTTT.

The rearrangement links TRBV5-8 to TRBJ1-3; a possible D gene is TRBD1 (6 bases). The CDR3 covers 15 residues. The ends were cut back, 1 base at V and 3 bases at J, with 11 bases in the middle. The germline CDR1 and CDR2 sequences are SGHTS and YDEGEE. DNA for the CDR3: TGTGCCAGCAGCTTGCGCGGGACACTTGGAAACACCATATATTTT. This translates into CASSLRGTLGNTIYF. Looking up the rest from reference TRBV5-8 and TRBJ1-3 gives the full variable domain: EAGVTQSPTHLIKTRGQQATLRCSPISGHTSVYWYQQALGLGLQFLLWYDEGEERNRGNFPPRFSGRQFPNYSSELNVNALELEDSALYLCASSLRGTLGNTIYFGEGSWLTVV.

DNA for the CDR3: TGTGCCAGCAGCCCCTTAGGGAAAGAGACCCAGTACTTC. Protein product: CASSPLGKETQYF. The chain is built from TRBV4-2 and TRBJ2-5; no clear D gene. V was pared by 4 bases and J by 3 bases, with 9 bases between. The CDR3 has 13 amino acids. Germline CDR1 LGHNA, CDR2 YNFKEQ.